This T cell receptor (beta chain) was found in a study of T cells in localized non-small cell lung cancer. Study results and caveats: Appearing in adjacent lung were a median roughly 60 of the top 100 tumor clones. Investigators sequenced only a single tumor region, leaving heterogeneity possible.

This CDR3 spans 16 amino acids. CDR1 and CDR2 from the germline V gene are MNHGY and SAAAGT. V lost 4 bases to trimming and J lost 0 bases, with 12 bases between them. As for this clone: The antigen is unknown.

Sequenced by immunoSEQ multiplex PCR; TCRdb stores in-frame clones only, minus some. Of 2,000 or so clones detected, under 55% appear once; the ten largest clones hold approximately 37%. Specimen: lung tumor tissue, collected before any cancer treatment. The receptor's source is an older male donor with stage II lung adenocarcinoma. This chain links TRBV6-8 with TRBJ2-2; perhaps TRBD1 as D (5 bases). The CDR3 nucleotides are TGTGCCAGCAGTTTTCGCAGGGCACCGAACACCGGGGAGCTGTTTTTT. Protein: CASSFRRAPNTGELFF.